This passage covers 9 T cell receptor beta chains from one sample sequenced in a study of response to subunit inactivated influenza vaccine. One entry per CDR3 protein results from TCRdb running MiXCR on the RT-PCR reads. The table records more than 450,000 distinct CDR3 sequences, over 9% of them present only once. This same sample was also taken into another study, of T cells expressing NK-cell markers. As reported in that work: 5'RACE template switching built TCR beta cDNA with unique molecular identifiers.

Sequencing used PBMCs from blood, obtained on the day of vaccination. The receptors originated from a man aged 50-59 years who received an inactivated influenza vaccine.

This clonotype was counted a few times. The chain couples TRBV6-2 or TRBV6-3 to TRBJ1-2, with a possible D match to TRBD1 (5 bases). Trimming left V 2 bases short and J 4 bases short, with 8 bases between. The CDR3 covers 13 residues. Germline values: CDR1 MNHEY, CDR2 SVGEGT. CDR3 coding DNA: TGTGCCAGCAGTTACCAGGACACCTATGGCTACACCTTC. Its translation: CASSYQDTYGYTF.

To note about this clonotype: The germline gene is not matched at one end of the junction; a read error may be the cause. The chain joins TRBV20-1 to TRBJ2-5, with 12 nucleotides matching TRBD2. Per the germline V gene, CDR1 is DFQATT and CDR2 is SNEGSKA (reference sequence). The CDR3 is 16 amino acids. The CDR3 protein is CCARKLAGGYQETQYF. CDR3 coding DNA: TGCTGTGCTAGGAAGCTAGCGGGGGGGTACCAAGAGACCCAGTACTTC.

Many counts were recorded for this clonotype. The chain uses TRBV5-8 and TRBJ2-7, with no clear D. Germline V gene sequence: CDR1 SGHTS, CDR2 YDEGEE. Trimming pared 4 bases from V and 2 bases from J, leaving 10 bases between. This CDR3 has 13 residues. CDR3 sequence reads: CASSNVLPYEQYF. CDR3 coding DNA: TGTGCCAGCAGCAATGTTCTGCCCTACGAGCAGTACTTC.

V is TRBV9 and J is TRBJ1-3, with 7 nucleotides matching TRBD1. V lost 6 bases to trimming and J lost 4 bases; unmatched junction nucleotides: 10. This CDR3 has 15 residues. Germline CDR1 and CDR2: SGDLS and YYNGEE. In DNA form, the CDR3 reads TGTGCCAGCACGAGGGACAGCGGAACGGGAAACACCATATATTTT. This codes for CASTRDSGTGNTIYF. Based on the CDR3 plus reference TRBV9 and TRBJ1-3, the full variable domain is DSGVTQTPKHLITATGQRVTLRCSPRSGDLSVYWYQQSLDQGLQFLIQYYNGEERAKGNILERFSAQQFPDLHSELNLSSLELGDSALYFCASTRDSGTGNTIYFGEGSWLTVV.

This clonotype was detected only a few times. This chain connects TRBV11-1 to TRBJ2-5; the match to TRBD1 covers 8 bases. Germline values: CDR1 SGHAT, CDR2 FQDESV (reference sequence). Trimming removed 9 bases from V and 0 bases from J; junction bases left unmatched: 6. This CDR3 has 14 amino acids. CDR3 coding DNA: TGTGCCAGTAGGGACAGGAGGAACCAAGAGACCCAGTACTTC. Translation: CASRDRRNQETQYF.

This clonotype turned up a few times. Relative to the germline gene, one junction end is altered; a read error may explain this. The V and J genes are TRBV7-7 and TRBJ2-3, with TRBD2 matching over 10 bases. Germline values: CDR1 SSHAT, CDR2 FNYEAQ (reference sequence). The CDR3 is 16 amino acids. CDR3 region: CASSKEGGLAADTQYF. For the CDR3, the DNA is TGTGCTAGCAGCAAAGAGGGTGGACTAGCGGCAGATACGCAGTATTTT.

This clonotype showed up just a few times. The chain is built from TRBV20-1 and TRBJ1-4; unclear D gene. The length of the CDR3 is 14 residues. The V end was cut by 6 bases, the J end by 7 bases, with 18 bases between. Germline V gene data show CDR1 as DFQATT and CDR2 as SNEGSKA (reference sequence). The CDR3 protein is CSAPTQYAPEKLFF. The DNA of the CDR3 is TGCAGTGCCCCGACCCAGTATGCACCTGAAAAACTGTTTTTT.

This clonotype was seen more than once but under ten times. The chain links TRBV5-5 to TRBJ1-6; the D gene is possibly TRBD1 (6 bases). CDR3 length: 17 amino acids. From germline, CDR1 is SGHKS and CDR2 YYEKEE (reference sequence). V was clipped by 5 bases and J by 0 bases, with 15 bases between them. The CDR3 sequence is CASRATGLLSYNSPLHF. The CDR3 DNA follows: TGTGCCAGCAGGGCCACAGGGCTACTCTCCTATAATTCACCCCTCCACTTT.

The V call is TRBV9, the J call TRBJ2-2; 11 bases map to TRBD2. Germline CDR1 reads SGDLS; CDR2 reads YYNGEE. J was trimmed by 6 bases and V by 3 bases; bases with no gene match: 1. The CDR3 is 14 residues long. The chain's CDR3 is CASSGSGGAGELFF. The CDR3 DNA is TGTGCCAGCAGCGGTAGCGGGGGGGCCGGGGAGCTGTTTTTT.